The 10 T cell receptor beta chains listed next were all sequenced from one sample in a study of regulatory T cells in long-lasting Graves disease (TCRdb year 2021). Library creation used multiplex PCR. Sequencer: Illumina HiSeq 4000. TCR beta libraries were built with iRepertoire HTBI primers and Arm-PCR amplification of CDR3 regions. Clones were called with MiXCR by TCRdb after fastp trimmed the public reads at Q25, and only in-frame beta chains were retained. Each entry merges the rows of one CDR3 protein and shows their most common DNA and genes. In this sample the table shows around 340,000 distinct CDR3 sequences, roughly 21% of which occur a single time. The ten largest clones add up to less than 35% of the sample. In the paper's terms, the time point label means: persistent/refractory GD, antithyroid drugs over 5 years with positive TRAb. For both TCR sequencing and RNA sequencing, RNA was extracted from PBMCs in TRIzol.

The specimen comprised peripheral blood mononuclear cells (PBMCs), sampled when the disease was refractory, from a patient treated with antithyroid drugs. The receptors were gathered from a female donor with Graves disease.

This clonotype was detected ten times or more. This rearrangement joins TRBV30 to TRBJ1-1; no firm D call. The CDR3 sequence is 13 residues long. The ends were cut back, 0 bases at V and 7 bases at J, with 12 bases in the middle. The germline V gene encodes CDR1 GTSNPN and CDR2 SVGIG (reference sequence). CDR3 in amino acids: CAWSVLVGSEAFF. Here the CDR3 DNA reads TGTGCCTGGAGTGTACTGGTTGGGAGTGAAGCTTTCTTT.

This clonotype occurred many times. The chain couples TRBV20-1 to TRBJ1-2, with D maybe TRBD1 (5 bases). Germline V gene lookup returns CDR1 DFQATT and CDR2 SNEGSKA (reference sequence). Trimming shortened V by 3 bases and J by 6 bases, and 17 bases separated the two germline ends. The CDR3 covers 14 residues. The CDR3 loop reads CSASGTTRADGYTF. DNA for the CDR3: TGCAGTGCTAGTGGGACCACCCGGGCTGATGGCTACACCTTC.

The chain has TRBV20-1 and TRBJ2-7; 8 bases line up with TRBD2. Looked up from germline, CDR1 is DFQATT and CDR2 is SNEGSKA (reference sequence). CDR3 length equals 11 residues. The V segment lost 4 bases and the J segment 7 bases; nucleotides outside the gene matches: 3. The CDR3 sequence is CSAIAGLEQYF. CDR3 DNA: TGCAGTGCTATAGCGGGATTAGAGCAGTACTTC.

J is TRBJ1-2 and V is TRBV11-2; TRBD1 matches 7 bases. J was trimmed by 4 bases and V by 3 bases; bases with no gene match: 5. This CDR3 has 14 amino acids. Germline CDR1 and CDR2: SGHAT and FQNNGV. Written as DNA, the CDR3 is TGTGCCAGCAGCTTTGCAGCAGGGGGCTATGGCTACACCTTC. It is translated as CASSFAAGGYGYTF.

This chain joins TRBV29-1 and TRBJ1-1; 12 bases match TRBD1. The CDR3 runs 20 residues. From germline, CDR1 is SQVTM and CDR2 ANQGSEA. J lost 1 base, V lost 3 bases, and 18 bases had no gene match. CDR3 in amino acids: CSVDYSPGQGASISNTEAFF. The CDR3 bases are TGCAGCGTTGATTATAGCCCGGGACAGGGGGCGAGTATCTCGAACACTGAAGCTTTCTTT.

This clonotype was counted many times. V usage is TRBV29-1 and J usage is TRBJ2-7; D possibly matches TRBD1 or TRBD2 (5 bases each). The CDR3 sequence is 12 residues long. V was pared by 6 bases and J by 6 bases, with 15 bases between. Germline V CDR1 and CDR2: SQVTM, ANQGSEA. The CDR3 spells CSVFGALGEQYF. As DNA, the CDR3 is TGCAGCGTGTTCGGGGCTTTGGGCGAGCAGTACTTC.

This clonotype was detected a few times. This chain's CDR3 is CASSSPYNSPLHF. Written as DNA, the CDR3 is TGTGCCAGCAGTTCTCCCTATAATTCACCCCTCCACTTT. The chain employs TRBV28 and TRBJ1-6; D is ambiguous. CDR1 is MDHEN and CDR2 is SYDVKM in the germline V gene. The CDR3 consists of 13 residues. Trimming stripped 4 bases from V and 2 bases from J, with 3 bases between.

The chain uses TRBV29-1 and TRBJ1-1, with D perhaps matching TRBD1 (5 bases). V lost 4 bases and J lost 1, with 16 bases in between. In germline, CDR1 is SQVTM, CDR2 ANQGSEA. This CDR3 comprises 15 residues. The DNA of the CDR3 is TGCAGCGTTGTAGTTAGAGGGGTTTCGAACACTGAAGCTTTCTTT. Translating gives CSVVVRGVSNTEAFF.

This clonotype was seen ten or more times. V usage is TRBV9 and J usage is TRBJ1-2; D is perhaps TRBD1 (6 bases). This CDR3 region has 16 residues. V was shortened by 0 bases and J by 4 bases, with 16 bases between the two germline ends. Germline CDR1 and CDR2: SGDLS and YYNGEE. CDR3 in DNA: TGTGCCAGCAGCGTAGGGTCCCAGGGGCTTGTCTATGGCTACACCTTC. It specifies CASSVGSQGLVYGYTF.

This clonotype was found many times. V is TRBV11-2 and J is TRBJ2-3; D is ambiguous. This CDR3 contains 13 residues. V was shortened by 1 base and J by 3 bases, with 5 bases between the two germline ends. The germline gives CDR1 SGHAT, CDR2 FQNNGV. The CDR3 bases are TGTGCCAGCAGCTTAGTCGTGACAGATACGCAGTATTTT. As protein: CASSLVVTDTQYF.